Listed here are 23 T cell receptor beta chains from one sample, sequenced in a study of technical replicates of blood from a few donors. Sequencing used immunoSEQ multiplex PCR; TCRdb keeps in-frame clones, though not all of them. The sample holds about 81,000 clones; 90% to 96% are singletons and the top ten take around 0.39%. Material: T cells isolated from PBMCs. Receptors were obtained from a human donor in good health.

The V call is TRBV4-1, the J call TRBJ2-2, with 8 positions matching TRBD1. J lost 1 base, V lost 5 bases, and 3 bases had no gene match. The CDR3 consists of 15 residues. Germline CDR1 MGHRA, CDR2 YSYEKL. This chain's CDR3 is CASSSGTGNTGELFF. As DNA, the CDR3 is TGCGCCAGCAGCTCCGGGACAGGGAACACCGGGGAGCTGTTTTTT.

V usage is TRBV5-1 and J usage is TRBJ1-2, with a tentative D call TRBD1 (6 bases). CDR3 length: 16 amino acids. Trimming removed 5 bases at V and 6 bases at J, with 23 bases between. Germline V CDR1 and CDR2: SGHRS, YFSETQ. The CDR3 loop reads CASSPGGRRVDNGYTF. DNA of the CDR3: TGCGCCAGCAGTCCGGGGGGCAGGAGAGTTGATAATGGCTACACCTTC.

CDR3 region: CASSLAGVAREITDTQYF. The DNA for the CDR3 is TGCGCCAGCAGCTTGGCCGGGGTGGCTAGAGAAATCACAGATACGCAGTATTTT. V and J are TRBV5-1 and TRBJ2-3; a possible D gene is TRBD2 (5 bases). V lost 0 bases and J lost 2, with 19 bases in between. From germline, CDR1 is SGHRS and CDR2 YFSETQ. This CDR3 spans 18 amino acids.

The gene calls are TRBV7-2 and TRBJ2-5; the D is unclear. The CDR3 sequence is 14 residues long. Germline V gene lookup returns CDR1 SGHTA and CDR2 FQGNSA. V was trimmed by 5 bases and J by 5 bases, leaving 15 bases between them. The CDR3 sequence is CASSLSRMWETQYF. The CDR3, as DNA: TGTGCCAGCAGCCTGTCTAGGATGTGGGAGACCCAGTACTTC.

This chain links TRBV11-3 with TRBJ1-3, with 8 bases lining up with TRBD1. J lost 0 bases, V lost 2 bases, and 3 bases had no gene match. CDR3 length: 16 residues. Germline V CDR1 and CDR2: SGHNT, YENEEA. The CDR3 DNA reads TGTGCCAGCAGCTTAAACAGGGGGTCCTCTGGAAACACCATATATTTT. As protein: CASSLNRGSSGNTIYF.

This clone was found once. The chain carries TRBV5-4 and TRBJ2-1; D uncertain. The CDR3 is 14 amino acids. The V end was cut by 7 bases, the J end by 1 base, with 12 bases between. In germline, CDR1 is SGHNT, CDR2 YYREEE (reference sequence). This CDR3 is CASGARQSYNEQFF. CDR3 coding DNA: TGTGCCAGCGGTGCGCGGCAATCCTACAATGAGCAGTTCTTC.

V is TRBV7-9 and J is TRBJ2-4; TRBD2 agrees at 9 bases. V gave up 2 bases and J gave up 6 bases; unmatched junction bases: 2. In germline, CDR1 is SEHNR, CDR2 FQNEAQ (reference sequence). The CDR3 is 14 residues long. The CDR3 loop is CASSLPSGTNIQYF. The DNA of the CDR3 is TGTGCCAGCAGCTTACCTAGCGGGACAAACATTCAGTACTTC.

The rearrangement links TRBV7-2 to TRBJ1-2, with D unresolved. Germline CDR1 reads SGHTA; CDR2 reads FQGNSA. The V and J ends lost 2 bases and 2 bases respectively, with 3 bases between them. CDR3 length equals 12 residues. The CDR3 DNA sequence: TGTGCCAGCAGCTTAAGCAACTATGGCTACACCTTC. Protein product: CASSLSNYGYTF.

The CDR3 sequence is CASSRAGERYEQYF. The CDR3 DNA reads TGTGCCAGCAGCAGGGCAGGGGAGCGATACGAGCAGTACTTC. The genes are TRBV7-8 and TRBJ2-7, with D possibly matching TRBD1 (6 bases). The CDR3 runs 14 residues. Germline assignment: CDR1 SGHVS and CDR2 FQNEAQ. Deletions cut 5 bases from V and 4 bases from J, with 15 bases between.

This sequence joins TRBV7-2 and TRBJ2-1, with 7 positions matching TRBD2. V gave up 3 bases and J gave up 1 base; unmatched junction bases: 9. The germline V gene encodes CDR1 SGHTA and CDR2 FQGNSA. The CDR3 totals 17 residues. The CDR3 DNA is TGTGCCAGCAGCTTGAACTTAGCGGGTCCTTCCTACAATGAGCAGTTCTTC. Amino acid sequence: CASSLNLAGPSYNEQFF.

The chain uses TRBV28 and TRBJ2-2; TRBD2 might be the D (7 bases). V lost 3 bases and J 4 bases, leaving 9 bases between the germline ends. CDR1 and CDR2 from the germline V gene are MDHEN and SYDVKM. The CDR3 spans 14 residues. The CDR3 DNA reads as TGTGCCAGCAGTTTGGGAGGGGGCACCGGGGAGCTGTTTTTT. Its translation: CASSLGGGTGELFF.

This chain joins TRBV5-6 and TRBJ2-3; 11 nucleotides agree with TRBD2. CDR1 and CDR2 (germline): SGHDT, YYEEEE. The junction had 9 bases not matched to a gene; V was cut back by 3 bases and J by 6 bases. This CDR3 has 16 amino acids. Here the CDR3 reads CASSYNSGRAWDTQYF. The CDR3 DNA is TGTGCCAGCAGCTATAATAGCGGGAGGGCCTGGGATACGCAGTATTTT.

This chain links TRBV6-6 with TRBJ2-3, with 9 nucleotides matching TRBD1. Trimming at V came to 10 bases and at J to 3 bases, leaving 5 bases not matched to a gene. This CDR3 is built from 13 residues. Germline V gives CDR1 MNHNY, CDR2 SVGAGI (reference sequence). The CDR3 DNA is TGTGCCATGCGACAGGGGGGAACAGATACGCAGTATTTT. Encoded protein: CAMRQGGTDTQYF.

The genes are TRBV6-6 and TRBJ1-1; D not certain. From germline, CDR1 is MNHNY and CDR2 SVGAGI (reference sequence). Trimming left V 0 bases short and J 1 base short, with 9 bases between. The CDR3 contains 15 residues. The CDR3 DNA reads TGTGCCAGCAGTTACTCGACTCCCGAGAACACTGAAGCTTTCTTT. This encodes CASSYSTPENTEAFF.

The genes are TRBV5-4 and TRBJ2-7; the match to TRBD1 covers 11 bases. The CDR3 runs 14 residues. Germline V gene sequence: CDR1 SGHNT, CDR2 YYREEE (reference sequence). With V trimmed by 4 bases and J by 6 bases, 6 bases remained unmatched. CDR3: CASSTQGTGGEQYF. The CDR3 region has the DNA TGTGCCAGCAGCACCCAAGGGACAGGGGGCGAGCAGTACTTC. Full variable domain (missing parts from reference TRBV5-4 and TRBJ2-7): ETGVTQSPTHLIKTRGQQVTLRCSSQSGHNTVSWYQQALGQGPQFIFQYYREEENGRGNFPPRFSGLQFPNYSSELNVNALELDDSALYLCASSTQGTGGEQYFGPGTRLTVT.

As DNA, the CDR3 is TGTGCCACCCAGAGGGGGCTCGGCTACGAGCAGTACTTC. As protein: CATQRGLGYEQYF. The rearrangement uses TRBV27 and TRBJ2-7; 7 nucleotides match TRBD1. V dropped 10 bases and J dropped 3; count of bases not matched to a gene: 9. The germline V gene encodes CDR1 MNHEY and CDR2 SMNVEV (reference sequence). The CDR3 length is 13 residues.

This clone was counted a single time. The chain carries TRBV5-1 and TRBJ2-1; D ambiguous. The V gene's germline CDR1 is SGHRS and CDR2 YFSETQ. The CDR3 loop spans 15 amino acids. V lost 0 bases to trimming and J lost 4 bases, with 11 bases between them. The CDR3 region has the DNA TGCGCCAGCAGCTTGGTGAGGTCAGAATACAATGAGCAGTTCTTC. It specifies CASSLVRSEYNEQFF.

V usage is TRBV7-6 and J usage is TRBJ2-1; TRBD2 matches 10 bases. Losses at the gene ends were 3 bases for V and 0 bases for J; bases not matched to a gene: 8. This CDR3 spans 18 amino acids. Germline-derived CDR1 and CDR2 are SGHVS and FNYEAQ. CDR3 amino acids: CASSFGAGGPYSYNEQFF. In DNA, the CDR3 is TGTGCCAGCAGCTTTGGAGCGGGAGGGCCTTACTCCTACAATGAGCAGTTCTTC.

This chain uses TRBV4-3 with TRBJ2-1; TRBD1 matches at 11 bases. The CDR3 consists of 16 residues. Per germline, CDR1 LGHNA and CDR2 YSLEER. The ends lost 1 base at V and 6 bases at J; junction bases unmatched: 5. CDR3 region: CASSQVAGQGVNEQFF. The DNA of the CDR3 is TGCGCCAGCAGCCAAGTAGCGGGACAGGGGGTCAATGAGCAGTTCTTC.

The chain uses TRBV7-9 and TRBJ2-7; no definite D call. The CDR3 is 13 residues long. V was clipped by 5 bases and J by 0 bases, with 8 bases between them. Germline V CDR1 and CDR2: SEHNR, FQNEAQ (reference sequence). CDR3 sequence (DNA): TGTGCCAGCAGCCTATCGAGCTCCTACGAGCAGTACTTC. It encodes CASSLSSSYEQYF.

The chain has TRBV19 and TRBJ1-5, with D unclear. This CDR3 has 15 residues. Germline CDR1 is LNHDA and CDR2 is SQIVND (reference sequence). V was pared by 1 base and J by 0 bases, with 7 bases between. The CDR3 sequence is CASSIVDFSNQPQHF. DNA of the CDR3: TGTGCCAGTAGTATAGTCGACTTTAGCAATCAGCCCCAGCATTTT.

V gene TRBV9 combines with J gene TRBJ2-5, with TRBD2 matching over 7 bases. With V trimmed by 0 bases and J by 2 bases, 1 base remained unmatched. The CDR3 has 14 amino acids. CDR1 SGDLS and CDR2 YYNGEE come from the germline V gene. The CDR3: CASSVGSGQETQYF. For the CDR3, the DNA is TGTGCCAGCAGCGTAGGTAGCGGGCAAGAGACCCAGTACTTC.

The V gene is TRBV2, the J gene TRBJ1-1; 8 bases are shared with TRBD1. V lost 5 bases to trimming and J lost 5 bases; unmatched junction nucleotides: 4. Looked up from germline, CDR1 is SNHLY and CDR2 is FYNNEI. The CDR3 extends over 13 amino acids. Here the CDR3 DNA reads TGTGCCAGCAGTCTGGACAGGGAAACTGAAGCTTTCTTT. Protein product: CASSLDRETEAFF.